The 18 T cell receptor beta chains listed next were all sequenced from one sample in a study of Ad26.COV2.S vaccination and SARS-CoV-2 variants. This table comes from immunoSEQ multiplex PCR, and its TCRdb copy is limited to in-frame clones, with some not included. The table lists approximately 360,000 clones, about four fifths of them singletons. The treatment here: 15 to 20 received Ad26.COV2.S at low or high dose, single or two shots; about 5 received placebo; per-sample allocation not given. Material that was analyzed had been drawn on day 63 after the first vaccine or placebo injection. Sequencing used peripheral blood, obtained in a trial of Ad26.COV2.S vaccine versus placebo. These receptors came from a person between 18 and 60 years old who received the Ad26.COV2.S COVID-19 vaccine or a placebo.

V usage is TRBV19 and J usage is TRBJ1-3; D gene unclear. The CDR3 consists of 14 residues. V lost 5 bases and J 4 bases, leaving 12 bases between the germline ends. Germline CDR1 is LNHDA and CDR2 is SQIVND (reference sequence). The CDR3 region has the DNA TGTGCCAGTAGTCCAACGGCATGGGGAAACACCATATATTTT. This sequence encodes CASSPTAWGNTIYF.

V and J are TRBV19 and TRBJ2-3; no clear D. The CDR3 consists of 13 residues. The germline V gene has CDR1 LNHDA and CDR2 SQIVND (reference sequence). Trimming stripped 0 bases from V and 0 bases from J, with 1 base between. The CDR3 DNA reads as TGTGCCAGTAGTATAGACAGCACAGATACGCAGTATTTT. The encoded protein is CASSIDSTDTQYF.

This clone came up once. The rearrangement joins TRBV19 to TRBJ2-3; possible D gene TRBD2, 7 bases. CDR3 size: 14 residues. Trimming removed 3 bases at V and 5 bases at J, with 12 bases between. Germline CDR1 LNHDA, CDR2 SQIVND (reference sequence). This chain's CDR3 is CASSMGGGIDTQYF. CDR3 in DNA: TGTGCCAGTAGTATGGGAGGGGGGATAGATACGCAGTATTTT.

This clone was observed a single time. J is TRBJ2-5 and V is TRBV7-2; 13 bases line up with TRBD2. This CDR3 region has 15 residues. The germline V gene encodes CDR1 SGHTA and CDR2 FQGNSA. V shed 4 bases, J shed 4 bases, and the junction held 3 bases outside the gene matches. The CDR3, as DNA: TGTGCCAGCAGCTGGGGACTAGCGGGGTCAGAGACCCAGTACTTC. Its protein product is CASSWGLAGSETQYF.

V gene TRBV7-2 combines with J gene TRBJ1-2; maybe TRBD1 (6 bases). CDR1 is SGHTA and CDR2 is FQGNSA in the germline V gene. Trimming removed 0 bases at V and 4 bases at J, with 15 bases between. This CDR3 is 16 amino acids long. CDR3 bases: TGTGCCAGCAGCTTAGCGAGGGGGGGGTCCTCCTATGGCTACACCTTC. It yields the protein CASSLARGGSSYGYTF.

The CDR3 nucleotides read TGTGCCAGCAGCTTCACAGGGGATCAGCCCCAGCATTTT. Translation: CASSFTGDQPQHF. The rearrangement joins TRBV7-9 to TRBJ1-5, with 7 positions matching TRBD1. Trimming took 3 bases from V and 5 from J; bases not matched to a gene: 1. This CDR3 spans 13 amino acids. CDR1 SEHNR and CDR2 FQNEAQ come from the germline V gene (reference sequence).

The CDR3 coding sequence is TGTGCCAGCAGCCAAGTCGTTCGGGGGCCTCTGGATTCACCCCTCCACTTT. Its protein is CASSQVVRGPLDSPLHF. The J gene is TRBJ1-6, the V gene TRBV4-2; tentative D call: TRBD1 (6 bases). V shed 1 base and J shed 8 bases, with 18 bases lying between them. The V gene's germline CDR1 is LGHNA and CDR2 YNFKEQ. CDR3 length: 17 amino acids.

The rearrangement uses TRBV12-5 and TRBJ2-3; D is possibly TRBD2 (6 bases). This CDR3 has 13 amino acids. The germline V and J ends were trimmed by 5 bases and 5 bases, with 11 bases remaining between them. The germline V gene encodes CDR1 LGHNT and CDR2 FRNRAP. In DNA, the CDR3 is TGTGCTAGTGGTCTACCCGGGGGAGATACGCAGTATTTT. Protein product: CASGLPGGDTQYF. Together with reference TRBV12-5 and TRBJ2-3, the CDR3 gives the full variable domain: DARVTQTPRHKVTEMGQEVTMRCQPILGHNTVFWYRQTMMQGLELLAYFRNRAPLDDSGMPKDRFSAEMPDATLATLKIQPSEPRDSAVYFCASGLPGGDTQYFGPGTRLTVL.

The chain couples TRBV5-1 to TRBJ1-2, with a possible D match to TRBD1 (6 bases). Deletions cut 4 bases from V and 9 bases from J, with 13 bases between. Germline values: CDR1 SGHRS, CDR2 YFSETQ. CDR3 size: 12 residues. In nucleotides, the CDR3 is TGCGCCAGCAGCGACGACAGGCGGAGCTACACCTTC. Translation gives CASSDDRRSYTF. The full variable domain, completed using reference TRBV5-1 and TRBJ1-2, is KAGVTQTPRYLIKTRGQQVTLSCSPISGHRSVSWYQQTPGQGLQFLFEYFSETQRNKGNFPGRFSGRQFSNSRSEMNVSTLELGDSALYLCASSDDRRSYTFGSGTRLTVV.

This sequence joins TRBV27 and TRBJ2-3, with 10 nucleotides matching TRBD1. Looked up from germline, CDR1 is MNHEY and CDR2 is SMNVEV (reference sequence). There are 14 residues in the CDR3. Trimming removed 4 bases from V and 5 bases from J; junction bases left unmatched: 3. CDR3 coding DNA: TGTGCCAGCAGTTGGACAGGGGGGAAAGATACGCAGTATTTT. The encoded protein is CASSWTGGKDTQYF.

The V call is TRBV13, the J call TRBJ2-3; unclear D gene. This CDR3 spans 13 amino acids. The V gene lost 0 bases and the J gene lost 8 bases, with 9 bases spanning the gap. Germline V lookup: CDR1 PRHDT, CDR2 FYEKMQ (reference sequence). CDR3 bases: TGTGCCAGCAGCTTAGGCTCCTCGGGTACGCAGTATTTT. Translated, it gives CASSLGSSGTQYF. The whole variable domain, remainder taken from reference TRBV13 and TRBJ2-3, is AAGVIQSPRHLIKEKRETATLKCYPIPRHDTVYWYQQGPGQDPQFLISFYEKMQSDKGSIPDRFSAQQFSDYHSELNMSSLELGDSALYFCASSLGSSGTQYFGPGTRLTVL.

The chain employs TRBV19 and TRBJ1-2, with 7 bases lining up with TRBD1. CDR3 length: 13 amino acids. Germline trimming cut 7 bases from V and 4 bases from J; bases unmatched to any gene: 6. Germline V lookup: CDR1 LNHDA, CDR2 SQIVND (reference sequence). The CDR3 sequence is CASTPGTAYGYTF. In DNA form, the CDR3 reads TGTGCCAGTACCCCCGGGACAGCCTATGGCTACACCTTC. Looking up the rest from reference TRBV19 and TRBJ1-2 gives the full variable domain: DGGITQSPKYLFRKEGQNVTLSCEQNLNHDAMYWYRQDPGQGLRLIYYSQIVNDFQKGDIAEGYSVSREKKESFPLTVTSAQKNPTAFYLCASTPGTAYGYTFGSGTRLTVV.

CDR3 in amino acids: CASRQFLGQGSTDTQYF. In nucleotides, the CDR3 is TGCGCCAGCAGGCAGTTCCTAGGACAGGGGAGCACAGATACGCAGTATTTT. V and J are TRBV4-1 and TRBJ2-3; 9 positions agree with TRBD1. The CDR3 extends over 17 amino acids. The germline gives CDR1 MGHRA, CDR2 YSYEKL. V was pared by 6 bases and J by 0 bases, with 10 bases of the junction left unmatched.

This clone ranks as medium-sized. This chain joins TRBV6-4 and TRBJ2-2; D is undetermined. The ends were cut back, 0 bases at V and 6 bases at J, with 5 bases in the middle. Germline CDR1 and CDR2: MRHNA and SNTAGT. CDR3 length: 13 residues. Written as DNA, the CDR3 is TGTGCCAGCAGTGACTCGATCCCCGGGGAGCTGTTTTTT. Encoded protein: CASSDSIPGELFF.

The V and J genes are TRBV7-2 and TRBJ2-5, with a weak D call TRBD2 (5 bases). There are 14 residues in the CDR3. The V gene's germline CDR1 is SGHTA and CDR2 FQGNSA. Trimming stripped 5 bases from V and 4 bases from J, with 14 bases between. CDR3 region: CASSPDYTRETQYF. In DNA, the CDR3 is TGTGCCAGCAGCCCAGACTATACGAGAGAGACCCAGTACTTC.

This sequence joins TRBV9 and TRBJ2-7, with a possible D match to TRBD1 (5 bases). Looked up from germline, CDR1 is SGDLS and CDR2 is YYNGEE. Deletions cut 0 bases from V and 2 bases from J, with 12 bases between. The CDR3 spans 15 residues. The CDR3 DNA is TGTGCCAGCAGCGTAGCTCCGACAGACCCCTACGAGCAGTACTTC. The encoded protein is CASSVAPTDPYEQYF.

The chain carries TRBV18 and TRBJ1-2; D may be TRBD1 (6 bases). In germline, CDR1 is KGHSH, CDR2 LQKENI. The V and J ends lost 3 bases and 8 bases respectively, with 16 bases between them. This CDR3 spans 14 amino acids. The CDR3 reads CASSPRDSGVGYTF. The CDR3 DNA reads TGTGCCAGCTCACCTCGGGATTCAGGGGTGGGCTACACCTTC.

The chain uses TRBV7-9 and TRBJ1-2; possibly TRBD1 for D (6 bases). This CDR3 spans 15 amino acids. Germline CDR1 is SEHNR and CDR2 is FQNEAQ (reference sequence). V shed 4 bases and J shed 2 bases, with 14 bases lying between them. CDR3 sequence reads: CASSYGQGSNYGYTF. The CDR3 region has the DNA TGTGCCAGCAGCTACGGGCAGGGGTCCAACTATGGCTACACCTTC.